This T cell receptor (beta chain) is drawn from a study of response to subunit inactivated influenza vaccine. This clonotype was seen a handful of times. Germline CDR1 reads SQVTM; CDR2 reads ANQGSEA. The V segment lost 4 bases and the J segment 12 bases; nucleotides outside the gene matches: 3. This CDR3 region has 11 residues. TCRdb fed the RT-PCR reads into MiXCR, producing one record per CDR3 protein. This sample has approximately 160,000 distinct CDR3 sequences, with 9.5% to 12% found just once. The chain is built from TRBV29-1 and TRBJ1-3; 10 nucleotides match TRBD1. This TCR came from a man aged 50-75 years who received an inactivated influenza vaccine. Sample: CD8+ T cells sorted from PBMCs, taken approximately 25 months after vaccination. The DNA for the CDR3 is TGCAGCGTTGGACAGGGGGCCGACATATATTTT. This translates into CSVGQGADIYF.